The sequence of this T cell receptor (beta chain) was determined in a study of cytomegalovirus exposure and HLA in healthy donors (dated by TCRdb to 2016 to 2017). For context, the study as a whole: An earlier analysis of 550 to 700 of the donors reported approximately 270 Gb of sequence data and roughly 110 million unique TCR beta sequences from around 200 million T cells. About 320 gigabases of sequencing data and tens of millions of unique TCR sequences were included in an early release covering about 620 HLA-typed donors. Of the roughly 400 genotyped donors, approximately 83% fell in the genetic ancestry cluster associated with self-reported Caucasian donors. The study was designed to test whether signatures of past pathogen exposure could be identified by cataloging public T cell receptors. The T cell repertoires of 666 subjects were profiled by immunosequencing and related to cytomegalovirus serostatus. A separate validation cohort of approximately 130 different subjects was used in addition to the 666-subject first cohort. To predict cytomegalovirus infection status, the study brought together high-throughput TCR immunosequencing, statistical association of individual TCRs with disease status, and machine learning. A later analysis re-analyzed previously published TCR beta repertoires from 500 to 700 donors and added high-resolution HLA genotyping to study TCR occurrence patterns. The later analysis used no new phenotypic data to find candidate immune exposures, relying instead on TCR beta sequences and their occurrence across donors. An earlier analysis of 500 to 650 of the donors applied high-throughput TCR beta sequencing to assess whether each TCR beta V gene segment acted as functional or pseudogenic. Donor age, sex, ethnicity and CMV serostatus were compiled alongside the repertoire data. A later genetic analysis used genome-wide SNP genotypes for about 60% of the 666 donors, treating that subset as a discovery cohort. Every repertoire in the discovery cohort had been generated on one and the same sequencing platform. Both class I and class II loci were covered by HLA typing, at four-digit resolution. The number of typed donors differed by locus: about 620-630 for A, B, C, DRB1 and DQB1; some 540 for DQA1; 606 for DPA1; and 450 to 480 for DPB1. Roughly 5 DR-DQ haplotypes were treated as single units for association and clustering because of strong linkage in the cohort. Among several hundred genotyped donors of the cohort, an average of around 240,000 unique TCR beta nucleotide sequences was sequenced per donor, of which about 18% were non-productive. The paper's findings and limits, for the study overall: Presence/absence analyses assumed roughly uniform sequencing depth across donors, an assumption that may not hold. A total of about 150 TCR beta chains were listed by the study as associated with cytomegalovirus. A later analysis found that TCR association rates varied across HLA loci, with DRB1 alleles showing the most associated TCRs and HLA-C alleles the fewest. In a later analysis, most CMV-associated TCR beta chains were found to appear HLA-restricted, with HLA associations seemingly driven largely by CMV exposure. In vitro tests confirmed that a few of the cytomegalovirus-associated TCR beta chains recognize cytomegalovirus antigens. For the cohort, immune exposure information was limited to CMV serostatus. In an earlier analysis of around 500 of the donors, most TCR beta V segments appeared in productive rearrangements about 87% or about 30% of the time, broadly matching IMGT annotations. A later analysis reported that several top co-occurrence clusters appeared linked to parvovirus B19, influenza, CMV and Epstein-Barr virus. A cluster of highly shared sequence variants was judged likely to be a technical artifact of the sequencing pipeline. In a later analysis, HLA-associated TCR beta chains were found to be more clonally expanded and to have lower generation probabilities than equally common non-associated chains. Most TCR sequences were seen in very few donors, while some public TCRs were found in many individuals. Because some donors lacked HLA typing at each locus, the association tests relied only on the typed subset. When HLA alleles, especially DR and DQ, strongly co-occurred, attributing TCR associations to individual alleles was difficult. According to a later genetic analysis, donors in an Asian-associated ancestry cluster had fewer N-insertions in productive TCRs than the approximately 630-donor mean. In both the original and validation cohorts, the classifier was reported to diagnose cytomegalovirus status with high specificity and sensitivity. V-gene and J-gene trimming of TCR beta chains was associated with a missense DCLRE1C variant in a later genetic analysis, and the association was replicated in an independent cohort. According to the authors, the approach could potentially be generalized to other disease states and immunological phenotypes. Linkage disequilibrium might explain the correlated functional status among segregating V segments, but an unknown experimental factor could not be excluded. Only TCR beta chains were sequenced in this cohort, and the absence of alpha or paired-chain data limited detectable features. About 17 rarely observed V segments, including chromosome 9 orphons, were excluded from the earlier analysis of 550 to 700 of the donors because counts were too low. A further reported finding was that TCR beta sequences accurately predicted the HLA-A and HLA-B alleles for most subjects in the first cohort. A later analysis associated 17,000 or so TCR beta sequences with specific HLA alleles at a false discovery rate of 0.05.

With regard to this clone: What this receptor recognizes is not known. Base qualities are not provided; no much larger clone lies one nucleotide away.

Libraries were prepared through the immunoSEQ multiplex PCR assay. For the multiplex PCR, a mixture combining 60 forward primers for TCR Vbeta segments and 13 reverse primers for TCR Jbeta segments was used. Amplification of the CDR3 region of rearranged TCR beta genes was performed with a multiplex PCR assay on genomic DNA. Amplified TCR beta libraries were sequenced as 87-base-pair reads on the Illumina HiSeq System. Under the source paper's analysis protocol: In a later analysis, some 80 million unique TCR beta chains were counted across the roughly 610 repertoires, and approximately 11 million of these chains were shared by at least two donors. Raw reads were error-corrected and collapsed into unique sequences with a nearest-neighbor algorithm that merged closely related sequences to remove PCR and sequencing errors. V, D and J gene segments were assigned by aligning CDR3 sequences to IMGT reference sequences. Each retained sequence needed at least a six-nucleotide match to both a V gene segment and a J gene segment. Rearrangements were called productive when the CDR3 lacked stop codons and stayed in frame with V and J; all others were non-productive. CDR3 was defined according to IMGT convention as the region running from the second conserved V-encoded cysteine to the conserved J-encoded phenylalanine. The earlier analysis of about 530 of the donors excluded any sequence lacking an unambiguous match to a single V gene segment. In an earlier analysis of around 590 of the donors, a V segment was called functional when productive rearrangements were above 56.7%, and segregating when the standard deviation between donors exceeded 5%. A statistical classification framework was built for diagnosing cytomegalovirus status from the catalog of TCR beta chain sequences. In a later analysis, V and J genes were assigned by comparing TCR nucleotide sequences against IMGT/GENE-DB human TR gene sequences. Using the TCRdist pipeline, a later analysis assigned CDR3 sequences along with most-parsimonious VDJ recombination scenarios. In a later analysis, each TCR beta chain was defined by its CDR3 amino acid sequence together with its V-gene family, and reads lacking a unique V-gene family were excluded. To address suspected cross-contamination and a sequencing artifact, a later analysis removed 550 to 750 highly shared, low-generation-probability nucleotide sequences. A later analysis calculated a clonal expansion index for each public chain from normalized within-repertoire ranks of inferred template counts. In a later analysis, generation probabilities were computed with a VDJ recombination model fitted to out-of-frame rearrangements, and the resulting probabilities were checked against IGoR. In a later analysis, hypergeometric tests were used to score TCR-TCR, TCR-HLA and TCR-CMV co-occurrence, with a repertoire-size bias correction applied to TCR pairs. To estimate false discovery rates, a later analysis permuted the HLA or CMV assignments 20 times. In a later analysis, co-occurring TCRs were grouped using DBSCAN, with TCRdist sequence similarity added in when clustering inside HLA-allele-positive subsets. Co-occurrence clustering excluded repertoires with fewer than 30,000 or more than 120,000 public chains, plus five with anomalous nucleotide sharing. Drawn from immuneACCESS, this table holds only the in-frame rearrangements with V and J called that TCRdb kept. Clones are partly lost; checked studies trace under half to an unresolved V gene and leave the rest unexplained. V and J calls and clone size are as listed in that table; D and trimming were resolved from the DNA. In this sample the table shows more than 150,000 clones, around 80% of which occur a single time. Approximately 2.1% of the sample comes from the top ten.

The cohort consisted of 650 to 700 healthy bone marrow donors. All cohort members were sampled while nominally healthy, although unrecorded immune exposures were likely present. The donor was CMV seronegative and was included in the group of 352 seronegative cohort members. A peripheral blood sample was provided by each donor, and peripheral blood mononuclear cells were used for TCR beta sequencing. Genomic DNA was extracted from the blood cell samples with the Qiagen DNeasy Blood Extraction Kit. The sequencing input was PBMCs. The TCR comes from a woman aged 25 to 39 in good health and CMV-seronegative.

The CDR3 reads CASSPGTGGFYEQYF. The DNA sequence is given as TGCGCCAGCAGCCCGGGGACAGGGGGTTTTTACGAGCAGTACTTC. The sequence is built from TRBV4-3 and TRBJ2-7; 11 central nucleotides agree with TRBD1. As encoded in the germline V gene, CDR1 is LGHNA while CDR2 is YSLEER. From cysteine to phenylalanine, the CDR3 is 15 amino acids long. The entry retains the CDR3 DNA only, 45 bases that are in frame from base 1. Ends trimmed: V by 4 bases, J by 4 bases; bases unmatched to a gene: 6.